The 16 T cell receptor beta chains presented below share a single source sample, sequenced in a study of cytomegalovirus exposure and HLA in healthy donors. In the PCR, 60 Vbeta and 13 Jbeta primers were used. Some clones are missing from TCRdb's copy, which holds only in-frame ones; the method was immunoSEQ multiplex PCR. The data hold about 140,000 clones, with 73% observed a single time. Sequences were obtained from PBMCs. The source of these receptors is a human donor in good health.

V is TRBV14 and J is TRBJ2-1; 8 bases fit TRBD2. CDR1 SGHDN and CDR2 FVKESK come from the germline V gene. The V segment lost 3 bases and the J segment 0 bases; nucleotides outside the gene matches: 1. This CDR3 is built from 15 residues. The CDR3 loop is CASSHAGGSYNEQFF. The DNA of the CDR3 is TGTGCCAGCAGCCATGCGGGGGGCTCCTACAATGAGCAGTTCTTC. Using reference TRBV14 and TRBJ2-1 for the parts outside the CDR3, the full variable domain is EAGVTQFPSHSVIEKGQTVTLRCDPISGHDNLYWYRRVMGKEIKFLLHFVKESKQDESGMPNNRFLAERTGGTYSTLKVQPAELEDSGVYFCASSHAGGSYNEQFFGPGTRLTVL.

V and J are TRBV9 and TRBJ2-4; 9 nucleotides match TRBD2. Germline trimming cut 3 bases from V and 1 base from J; bases unmatched to any gene: 5. This CDR3 spans 16 amino acids. Germline lookup yields CDR1 SGDLS and CDR2 YYNGEE. CDR3 sequence: CASSGGSGGAKNIQYF. The CDR3, as DNA: TGTGCCAGCAGCGGTGGGAGCGGGGGGGCCAAAAACATTCAGTACTTC. Supplemented by reference TRBV9 and TRBJ2-4, the full variable domain reads DSGVTQTPKHLITATGQRVTLRCSPRSGDLSVYWYQQSLDQGLQFLIQYYNGEERAKGNILERFSAQQFPDLHSELNLSSLELGDSALYFCASSGGSGGAKNIQYFGAGTRLSVL.

This chain connects TRBV9 to TRBJ1-2; weak D call: TRBD1 (6 bases). CDR1 and CDR2 from the germline V gene are SGDLS and YYNGEE. The CDR3 is 14 amino acids. Deletions cut 2 bases from V and 0 bases from J, with 8 bases between. This CDR3 is CASSVRGPNYGYTF. The DNA for the CDR3 is TGTGCCAGCAGCGTCAGGGGTCCTAACTATGGCTACACCTTC. Full variable domain (missing parts from reference TRBV9 and TRBJ1-2): DSGVTQTPKHLITATGQRVTLRCSPRSGDLSVYWYQQSLDQGLQFLIQYYNGEERAKGNILERFSAQQFPDLHSELNLSSLELGDSALYFCASSVRGPNYGYTFGSGTRLTVV.

This chain connects TRBV27 to TRBJ2-7; tentatively, D is TRBD2 (5 bases). The CDR3 sequence is 15 residues long. Germline V lookup: CDR1 MNHEY, CDR2 SMNVEV (reference sequence). V was trimmed by 0 bases and J by 6 bases, leaving 15 bases between them. The CDR3 loop is CASSLSGGPYGEQYF. The CDR3 DNA reads TGTGCCAGCAGTTTATCGGGCGGGCCGTATGGCGAGCAGTACTTC.

This chain joins TRBV6-5 and TRBJ1-1; tentatively, D is TRBD1 (5 bases). Germline CDR1 and CDR2: MNHEY and SVGAGI. The CDR3 has 13 amino acids. The V end lost 9 bases, the J end lost 1 base, and 12 bases lay between the germline ends. In DNA, the CDR3 is TGTGCCAGTAGGGGAATGGGGAACACTGAAGCTTTCTTT. It is translated as CASRGMGNTEAFF.

The chain is built from TRBV4-1 and TRBJ2-7; 12 nucleotides match TRBD2. Germline CDR1 is MGHRA and CDR2 is YSYEKL. The CDR3 is made up of 17 amino acids. The V and J ends lost 6 bases and 4 bases, in that order; junction bases with no gene match: 13. Here the CDR3 DNA reads TGCGCCAGCAGGGGGGTACCGACTAGCGGGGGTGATTACGAGCAGTACTTC. Translation gives CASRGVPTSGGDYEQYF.

V usage is TRBV6-6 and J usage is TRBJ2-7, with 8 bases identical to TRBD2. From germline, CDR1 is MNHNY and CDR2 SVGAGI (reference sequence). There are 16 residues in the CDR3. V shed 7 bases, J shed 0 bases, and the junction held 11 bases outside the gene matches. This chain's CDR3 is CASTIGGVGTSYEQYF. The DNA of the CDR3 is TGTGCCAGCACTATCGGGGGGGTGGGGACCTCCTACGAGCAGTACTTC.

The chain has TRBV2 and TRBJ1-4, with 8 bases identical to TRBD1. From germline, CDR1 is SNHLY and CDR2 FYNNEI. The CDR3 loop spans 14 amino acids. The V segment lost 6 bases and the J segment 5 bases; nucleotides outside the gene matches: 5. This CDR3 is CASSPGTGNEKLFF. The CDR3 DNA sequence: TGTGCCAGCAGCCCCGGGACAGGAAATGAAAAACTGTTTTTT.

This clone was counted a few times. The rearrangement uses TRBV6-1 and TRBJ1-2, with no clear D. The V gene's germline CDR1 is MNHNS and CDR2 SASEGT. Between the trimmed V and J ends, which lost 0 bases and 8 bases, there was a span of 10 bases. The CDR3 is 13 amino acids. CDR3 DNA: TGTGCCAGCAGTGAAGCGCTTCAGTGGGGCTACACCTTC. This sequence encodes CASSEALQWGYTF.

This chain connects TRBV7-8 to TRBJ2-7; 7 bases fit TRBD1. V shed 5 bases and J 0 bases; nucleotides not matched to a gene: 7. CDR1 and CDR2 (germline): SGHVS, FQNEAQ. CDR3 length: 15 amino acids. The CDR3 nucleotides read TGTGCCAGCAGCATACAGGGGCACAGCTCCTACGAGCAGTACTTC. Translating it yields CASSIQGHSSYEQYF.

CDR3 nucleotides: TGTGCCAGCAGCTTGGCTAGCGGTCAAGAGACCCAGTACTTC. It codes for CASSLASGQETQYF. V is TRBV5-4 and J is TRBJ2-5; 7 nucleotides agree with TRBD2. CDR1 is SGHNT, CDR2 YYREEE, per germline (reference sequence). V dropped 0 bases and J dropped 2; count of bases not matched to a gene: 1. This CDR3 has 14 residues.

This clone was seen more than once but under ten times. The chain joins TRBV5-1 to TRBJ1-1; perhaps TRBD1 as D (6 bases). The CDR3 spans 13 residues. V lost 4 bases, J lost 1 base, and 8 bases lay in between. Looked up from germline, CDR1 is SGHRS and CDR2 is YFSETQ. The CDR3 here is CASSQGTNTEAFF. DNA for the CDR3: TGCGCCAGCAGCCAGGGGACGAACACTGAAGCTTTCTTT.

The chain joins TRBV7-3 to TRBJ1-1; D call uncertain. Germline CDR1 SGHTA, CDR2 FQGTGA. V lost 2 bases and J 10 bases, leaving 8 bases between the germline ends. The CDR3 sequence is 11 residues long. The CDR3 here is CASSLPSVAFF. DNA of the CDR3: TGTGCCAGCAGCTTACCGTCGGTAGCTTTCTTT.

The chain couples TRBV6-5 to TRBJ1-5, with TRBD1 identical over 10 bases. Losses at the gene ends were 5 bases for V and 9 bases for J; bases not matched to a gene: 4. The V gene's germline CDR1 is MNHEY and CDR2 SVGAGI. CDR3 size: 13 residues. Here the CDR3 DNA reads TGTGCCAGCAGTCCGACAGGGGGCCGGCCCCAGCATTTT. It translates to CASSPTGGRPQHF.

The CDR3 DNA follows: TGTGCCAGCAGCTTAGATTCTGAGACCCAGTACTTC. Translating it yields CASSLDSETQYF. The chain is built from TRBV7-8 and TRBJ2-5, with D unresolved. Deletions cut 1 base from V and 5 bases from J, with 5 bases between. This CDR3 is 12 amino acids long. CDR1 is SGHVS, CDR2 FQNEAQ, per germline.

V and J are TRBV5-6 and TRBJ1-1; 9 positions agree with TRBD1. J gave up 10 bases and V 0 bases, and 7 bases lay outside the gene matches. The CDR3 has 14 amino acids. Germline CDR1 SGHDT, CDR2 YYEEEE. In DNA form, the CDR3 reads TGTGCCAGCAGCTTGGTTACGACAGGGGGAGGAGCTTTCTTT. Amino acid sequence: CASSLVTTGGGAFF.